Shown below are 29 T cell receptor beta chains from a single sample sequenced in a study of T-cell reconstitution after alpha-beta-depleted transplantation in children. Unique molecular identifiers were used in preparing the TCRbeta library. TCRdb re-called the PCR reads with MiXCR, one entry per CDR3 protein. Among almost 600,000 distinct CDR3 sequences, 27% were seen once, and the ten largest hold 35% to 40%. The input for sequencing was PBMCs, taken before TCRalphabeta/CD19-depleted stem cell transplant. The receptors here all came from a boy under three years old with Wiskott-Aldrich syndrome, due to receive a stem cell transplant.

In its sample, this clonotype was seen a few times. The J gene is TRBJ1-5, the V gene TRBV5-1; D gene uncertain. Germline V gives CDR1 SGHRS, CDR2 YFSETQ. The V and J ends lost 4 bases and 6 bases respectively, with 14 bases between them. The CDR3 consists of 14 residues. Written as DNA, the CDR3 is TGCGCCAGCAGCCTCGGGCCCCCACTTCAGCCCCAGCATTTT. Protein: CASSLGPPLQPQHF.

This clonotype was counted a few times. The V gene is TRBV5-1, the J gene TRBJ2-4; 9 bases agree with TRBD1. The CDR3 extends over 21 amino acids. Germline CDR1 reads SGHRS; CDR2 reads YFSETQ. Trimming at V came to 3 bases and at J to 7 bases, leaving 26 bases not matched to a gene. The CDR3 region has the DNA TGCGCCAGCAGCTCCTCAGTGTGGAAGACAGGGGGAGTGCCGACTAGGAACATTCAGTACTTC. Translation: CASSSSVWKTGGVPTRNIQYF.

This chain uses TRBV21-1 with TRBJ2-3; the D call in the table, TRBD2, was not verified against the DNA. TRBV21-1 is reported as a pseudogene. The CDR3 spans 17 residues. The CDR3 DNA sequence: TGTGCCAGCAGCCATCCTCTAAGCGCGAGGCGGGGGGATACGCAGTATTTT. It specifies CASSHPLSARRGDTQYF.

The rearrangement uses TRBV2 and TRBJ2-2, with 8 positions matching TRBD2. Germline loops: CDR1 SNHLY, CDR2 FYNNEI. The CDR3 loop spans 15 amino acids. J lost 3 bases, V lost 7 bases, and 7 bases had no gene match. The CDR3 DNA reads TGTGCCAGCAAATGGAGCGGGAGATACACCGGGGAGCTGTTTTTT. Protein sequence: CASKWSGRYTGELFF.

This clonotype showed up just once. The chain links TRBV24-1 to TRBJ2-1, with TRBD1 as a possible D gene (6 bases). From germline, CDR1 is KGHDR and CDR2 SFDVKD. CDR3 size: 16 residues. The germline V and J ends were trimmed by 5 bases and 2 bases, with 15 bases remaining between them. CDR3 residues: CATSAVARDTYNEQFF. The CDR3, as DNA: TGTGCCACCAGTGCCGTCGCACGGGACACCTACAATGAGCAGTTCTTC.

This clonotype came up a few times. The chain employs TRBV18 and TRBJ2-1; either TRBD1 or TRBD2 may supply D (6 bases each). The V gene's germline CDR1 is KGHSH and CDR2 LQKENI. Trimming removed 3 bases from V and 7 bases from J, with 16 bases in between. This CDR3 spans 15 amino acids. CDR3 sequence (DNA): TGTGCCAGCTCACCGGGGCGGGACACAAGTAATGAGCAGTTCTTC. Translation gives CASSPGRDTSNEQFF.

This clonotype was seen more than once but under ten times. The chain links TRBV5-1 to TRBJ2-2, with a weak D call TRBD1 (6 bases). V was shortened by 1 base and J by 6 bases, with 22 bases between the two germline ends. Per germline, CDR1 SGHRS and CDR2 YFSETQ. CDR3 size: 18 residues. CDR3: CASSLKGVSFLIAGELFF. The CDR3 DNA follows: TGCGCCAGCAGCTTGAAGGGGGTTTCATTCCTAATTGCCGGGGAGCTGTTTTTT.

V and J are TRBV27 and TRBJ2-5; TRBD1 agrees at 9 bases. Germline V gene sequence: CDR1 MNHEY, CDR2 SMNVEV (reference sequence). V trimming: 2 bases; J trimming: 4 bases; junction bases outside the gene matches: 8. The length of the CDR3 is 16 residues. The CDR3 region is CASSLRLSGQGETQYF. The CDR3 bases are TGTGCCAGCAGTTTACGCCTCTCGGGACAGGGAGAGACCCAGTACTTC.

V usage is TRBV7-9 and J usage is TRBJ1-2; 8 bases line up with TRBD1. The V gene's germline CDR1 is SEHNR and CDR2 FQNEAQ (reference sequence). J was trimmed by 8 bases and V by 6 bases; bases with no gene match: 20. The CDR3 extends over 17 amino acids. The CDR3 DNA follows: TGTGCCAGCAGACGACAGACAACTTCAGGGGGCAGGGAAGGCTACACCTTC. Translated: CASRRQTTSGGREGYTF.

This clonotype has a handful of counts. CDR3 loop: CSAREGEQFF. For the CDR3, the DNA is TGCAGCGCCCGAGAGGGTGAGCAGTTCTTC. The chain links TRBV29-1 to TRBJ2-1, with TRBD2 as a possible D gene (5 bases). The ends were cut back, 7 bases at V and 9 bases at J, with 10 bases in the middle. The germline V gene has CDR1 SQVTM and CDR2 ANQGSEA. CDR3 size: 10 residues.

This clonotype was picked up a small number of times. The chain carries TRBV5-1 and TRBJ1-2, with a possible D match to TRBD1 (5 bases). The CDR3 is made up of 15 amino acids. V was clipped by 2 bases and J by 6 bases, with 17 bases between them. Germline V lookup: CDR1 SGHRS, CDR2 YFSETQ. In nucleotides, the CDR3 is TGCGCCAGCAGCTTATTTGGCCAGGGCGAAAATGGCTACACCTTC. Its translation: CASSLFGQGENGYTF.

This chain links TRBV4-1 with TRBJ2-6, with D possibly TRBD2 on 6 matching bases. Per the germline V gene, CDR1 is MGHRA and CDR2 is YSYEKL. V was trimmed by 2 bases and J by 0 bases, leaving 14 bases between them. CDR3 length: 18 residues. The chain's CDR3 is CASSQIPGLLSGANVLTF. CDR3 nucleotides: TGCGCCAGCAGCCAAATACCGGGACTCCTCTCTGGGGCCAACGTCCTGACTTTC.

This chain connects TRBV5-1 to TRBJ2-3; unclear D gene. This CDR3 spans 15 amino acids. CDR1 and CDR2 from the germline V gene are SGHRS and YFSETQ. The V gene lost 0 bases and the J gene lost 0 bases, with 8 bases spanning the gap. The CDR3 spells CASSLAASSTDTQYF. The CDR3 DNA reads TGCGCCAGCAGCTTGGCGGCCTCTAGCACAGATACGCAGTATTTT. Combining the CDR3 with reference TRBV5-1 and TRBJ2-3 gives the whole variable domain KAGVTQTPRYLIKTRGQQVTLSCSPISGHRSVSWYQQTPGQGLQFLFEYFSETQRNKGNFPGRFSGRQFSNSRSEMNVSTLELGDSALYLCASSLAASSTDTQYFGPGTRLTVL.

This clonotype was detected a few times. The chain combines TRBV2 with TRBJ1-1; D is unclear. Between the trimmed V and J ends, which lost 5 bases and 10 bases, there was a span of 8 bases. The CDR3 spans 10 residues. Germline loops: CDR1 SNHLY, CDR2 FYNNEI. CDR3 DNA: TGTGCCAGCAGTCCAACCTTAGCTTTCTTT. Translating gives CASSPTLAFF. Full variable domain (remainder filled in from reference TRBV2 and TRBJ1-1): EPEVTQTPSHQVTQMGQEVILRCVPISNHLYFYWYRQILGQKVEFLVSFYNNEISEKSEIFDDQFSVERPDGSNFTLKIRSTKLEDSAMYFCASSPTLAFFGQGTRLTVV.

This clonotype has only a few counts. This chain links TRBV5-1 with TRBJ2-1; unclear D gene. The CDR3 has 13 residues. Trimming shortened V by 1 base and J by 10 bases, and 12 bases separated the two germline ends. Germline V gene data show CDR1 as SGHRS and CDR2 as YFSETQ. The CDR3 is CASSLYLSDEQFF. The CDR3 DNA reads TGCGCCAGCAGCTTGTACCTGAGTGACGAGCAGTTCTTC.

This chain joins TRBV20-1 and TRBJ2-7; 9 bases match TRBD2. Trimming removed 6 bases from V and 6 bases from J; junction bases left unmatched: 12. The CDR3 totals 14 residues. Germline lookup yields CDR1 DFQATT and CDR2 SNEGSKA (reference sequence). This CDR3 is CSALRGREGGEQYF. CDR3 in DNA: TGCAGTGCGCTCCGGGGGCGGGAGGGCGGCGAGCAGTACTTC.

This clonotype was detected only a few times. The chain carries TRBV20-1 and TRBJ2-5; TRBD1 aligns across 7 bases. The germline V gene encodes CDR1 DFQATT and CDR2 SNEGSKA (reference sequence). V lost 2 bases to trimming and J lost 4 bases; unmatched junction nucleotides: 10. The CDR3 spans 15 residues. The CDR3 nucleotides are TGCAGTGCTAGAAAGGGGGCGCGAGGCAGAGAGACCCAGTACTTC. Residues: CSARKGARGRETQYF.

The V call is TRBV5-1, the J call TRBJ2-5, with D uncertain. This CDR3 is built from 13 residues. V lost 4 bases, J lost 0 bases, and 7 bases lay in between. Germline CDR1 and CDR2: SGHRS and YFSETQ. CDR3 amino acids: CASSRANQETQYF. The CDR3 region has the DNA TGCGCCAGCAGCCGGGCCAACCAAGAGACCCAGTACTTC. Combining the CDR3 with reference TRBV5-1 and TRBJ2-5 gives the whole variable domain KAGVTQTPRYLIKTRGQQVTLSCSPISGHRSVSWYQQTPGQGLQFLFEYFSETQRNKGNFPGRFSGRQFSNSRSEMNVSTLELGDSALYLCASSRANQETQYFGPGTRLLVL.

The chain is built from TRBV3-1 and TRBJ2-3; 12 bases agree with TRBD2. V lost 3 bases and J lost 4; bases outside the gene matches: 5. The CDR3 is made up of 16 amino acids. Looked up from germline, CDR1 is LGHDT and CDR2 is YNNKEL (reference sequence). The CDR3 nucleotides are TGTGCCAGCAGCCAGATACTAGCGGGAGGTTCAGATACGCAGTATTTT. Its translation: CASSQILAGGSDTQYF.

This clonotype was counted once. This chain links TRBV29-1 with TRBJ2-2, with a weak D call TRBD1 (6 bases). Germline lookup yields CDR1 SQVTM and CDR2 ANQGSEA. This CDR3 has 12 amino acids. V was pared by 7 bases and J by 1 base, with 7 bases between. The CDR3 protein is CSATGNTGELFF. The CDR3 DNA reads TGCAGCGCGACAGGGAACACCGGGGAGCTGTTTTTT.

J is TRBJ1-6 and V is TRBV20-1; 8 bases fit TRBD1. Germline V gene data show CDR1 as DFQATT and CDR2 as SNEGSKA (reference sequence). V was clipped by 5 bases and J by 0 bases; unmatched bases: 12. CDR3 length: 18 amino acids. CDR3 amino acids: CSALDRDSPSSYNSPLHF. CDR3 DNA: TGCAGTGCTTTGGACAGGGACAGCCCTAGCTCCTATAATTCACCCCTCCACTTT.

This chain uses TRBV29-1 with TRBJ2-7; 8 bases are shared with TRBD1. Germline CDR1 reads SQVTM; CDR2 reads ANQGSEA. Losses at the gene ends were 4 bases for V and 7 bases for J; bases not matched to a gene: 12. The CDR3 sequence is 14 residues long. CDR3 bases: TGCAGCGTTGGGGGACAGGAGGGGATTATGGAGCAGTACTTC. This translates into CSVGGQEGIMEQYF.

The chain employs TRBV4-2 and TRBJ2-5, with a possible D match to TRBD2 (5 bases). The CDR3 is 19 residues long. Trimming took 0 bases from V and 3 from J, leaving 23 bases between them. Germline CDR1 and CDR2: LGHNA and YNFKEQ. CDR3 nucleotides: TGTGCCAGCAGCCAAGACACCGCGGGTTTGACTATGAAGAAAGAGACCCAGTACTTC. It encodes CASSQDTAGLTMKKETQYF.

This sequence joins TRBV30 and TRBJ1-3; 7 bases line up with TRBD1. The germline gives CDR1 GTSNPN, CDR2 SVGIG (reference sequence). J lost 1 base, V lost 2 bases, and 2 bases had no gene match. The CDR3 spans 14 residues. This CDR3 reads CAWSLTGSGNTIYF. CDR3 bases: TGTGCCTGGAGTCTGACAGGGTCTGGAAACACCATATATTTT. Full variable domain (rest looked up from reference TRBV30 and TRBJ1-3): SQTIHQWPATLVQPVGSPLSLECTVEGTSNPNLYWYRQAAGRGLQLLFYSVGIGQISSEVPQNLSASRPQDRQFILSSKKLLLSDSGFYLCAWSLTGSGNTIYFGEGSWLTVV.

The sample holds a few counts of this clonotype. V gene TRBV15 combines with J gene TRBJ2-5, with 8 bases lining up with TRBD1. This CDR3 comprises 15 residues. J was trimmed by 4 bases and V by 3 bases; bases with no gene match: 7. The V gene's germline CDR1 is LNHNV and CDR2 YYDKDF (reference sequence). DNA of the CDR3: TGTGCCACCAGCAGTGGACAGGGCCACCCAGAGACCCAGTACTTC. This gives the protein CATSSGQGHPETQYF.

The chain combines TRBV10-2 with TRBJ1-1; 10 bases fit TRBD1. The V and J ends lost 8 bases and 2 bases, in that order; junction bases with no gene match: 5. This CDR3 spans 14 amino acids. CDR1 is WSHSY, CDR2 SAAADI, per germline. CDR3 nucleotide sequence: TGCGCCAGCTCCGGGACAGGGGTAAACACTGAAGCTTTCTTT. Protein product: CASSGTGVNTEAFF.

The table lists this clonotype with a few counts. This chain links TRBV5-1 with TRBJ1-1; tentatively, D is TRBD1 (5 bases). The CDR3 length is 13 residues. The germline V gene has CDR1 SGHRS and CDR2 YFSETQ. Trimming pared 7 bases from V and 4 bases from J, leaving 14 bases between. The CDR3 DNA sequence: TGCGCCAGCGTCGGGACGGGAGGCACTGAAGCTTTCTTT. It translates to CASVGTGGTEAFF.

In its sample, this clonotype was seen a few times. The rearrangement joins TRBV4-1 to TRBJ2-2; no clear D gene. Trimming removed 4 bases at V and 1 base at J, with 10 bases between. The V gene's germline CDR1 is MGHRA and CDR2 YSYEKL. The CDR3 totals 15 residues. CDR3 in amino acids: CASSPNSRNTGELFF. The CDR3 DNA follows: TGCGCCAGCAGCCCGAATAGTAGGAACACCGGGGAGCTGTTTTTT.

J is TRBJ1-5 and V is TRBV13; D unresolved. From germline, CDR1 is PRHDT and CDR2 FYEKMQ (reference sequence). This CDR3 region has 14 residues. Trimming cost V 0 bases and J 4 bases, with 7 bases left between them. CDR3 bases: TGTGCCAGCAGCTTAGGTTTGGCTAATCAGCCCCAGCATTTT. It yields the protein CASSLGLANQPQHF.